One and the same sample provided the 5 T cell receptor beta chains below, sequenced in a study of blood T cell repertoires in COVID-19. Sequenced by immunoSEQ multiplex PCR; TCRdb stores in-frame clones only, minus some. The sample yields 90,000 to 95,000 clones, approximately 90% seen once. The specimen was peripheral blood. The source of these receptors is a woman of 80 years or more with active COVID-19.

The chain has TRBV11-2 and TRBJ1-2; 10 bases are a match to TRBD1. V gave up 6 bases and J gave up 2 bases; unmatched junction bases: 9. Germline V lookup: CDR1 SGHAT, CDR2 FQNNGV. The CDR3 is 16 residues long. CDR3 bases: TGTGCCAGCAGTAGTCGGACAGGGGGTGCCAACTATGGCTACACCTTC. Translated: CASSSRTGGANYGYTF.

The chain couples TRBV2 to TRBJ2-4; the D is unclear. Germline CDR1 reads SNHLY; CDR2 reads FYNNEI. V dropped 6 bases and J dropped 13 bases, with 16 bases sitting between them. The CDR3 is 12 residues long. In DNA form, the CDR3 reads TGTGCCAGCAGGCTATCGGAGATGAGGCAGTACTTC. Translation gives CASRLSEMRQYF.

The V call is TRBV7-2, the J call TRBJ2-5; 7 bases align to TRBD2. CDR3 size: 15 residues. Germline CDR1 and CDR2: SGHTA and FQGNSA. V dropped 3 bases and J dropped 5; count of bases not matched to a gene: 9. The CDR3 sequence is CASSLSGMGGETQYF. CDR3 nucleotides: TGTGCCAGCAGCTTGAGTGGGATGGGGGGGGAGACCCAGTACTTC.

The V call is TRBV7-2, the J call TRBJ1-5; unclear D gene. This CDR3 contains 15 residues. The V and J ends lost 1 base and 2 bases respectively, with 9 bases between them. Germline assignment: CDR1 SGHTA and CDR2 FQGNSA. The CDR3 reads CASSLEAGRNQPQHF. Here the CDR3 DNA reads TGTGCCAGCAGCTTAGAGGCAGGTCGCAATCAGCCCCAGCATTTT.

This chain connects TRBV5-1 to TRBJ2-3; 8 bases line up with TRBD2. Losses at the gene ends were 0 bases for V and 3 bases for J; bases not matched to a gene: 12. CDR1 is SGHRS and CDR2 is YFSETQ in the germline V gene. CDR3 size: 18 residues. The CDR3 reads CASSLARWAGGSTDTQYF. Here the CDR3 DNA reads TGCGCCAGCAGCTTGGCCCGCTGGGCGGGAGGTTCGACAGATACGCAGTATTTT.